This T cell receptor (beta chain) was identified in a study of blood T cells in healthy people across ages. General study findings and limits: With naive T cell percentage, TCR beta diversity showed a strong correlation.

For this clonotype: Antigen specificity is unknown. One end of the junction does not line up with germline, which may come from a read error.

The CDR3 runs 15 residues. Germline loops: CDR1 SGHRS, CDR2 YFSETQ. Through a sample-barcoded 5' primer and a J-beta primer mix, a second PCR was run for about 7 to 12 cycles. Sequencing recovered at least 2.5 million CDR3-containing paired-end reads from each sample. TCRdb analysed the 5' RACE reads with MiXCR anew, one entry per CDR3 protein. The sample shows approximately 690,000 distinct CDR3 sequences, roughly 50% of them seen only once. Each sample gave at least 6.5 million isolated PBMCs. The chain employs TRBV5-1 and TRBJ2-1; D remains unclear. Input material: blood. This sequence was found in a man aged 60-69 years in good health. The CDR3 DNA reads as TGCGCCAGCAGTTTGGCCGTCGGGCAGTACAATGAGCAGTTCTTC. As protein: CASSLAVGQYNEQFF.